Listed below are T cell receptor beta chains from one sample, sequenced in a study of shared clonotypes between healthy human individuals. The data were produced by immunoSEQ multiplex PCR, yet TCRdb's version contains in-frame clones alone and is incomplete. The profile shows about 1.4 million clones, roughly 96% of them singletons. The specimen was naive CD4+ T cells sorted from blood. These receptor sequences come from a man aged 30 to 45 in good health. Each CDR3 is given with its conserved first and last residue. A D gene is named only where the DNA matches it firmly. Size values are once, few and many counts, or a class for expanded clones, and some rows have none.

cdr3_length: 14; j_call: TRBJ1-2; d_call: NA; clone_size: NA; v_call: TRBV9; cdr3_nt: TGTGCCAGCAGCAAAGGGGTTTTAGGCTATGGCTACACCTTC; cdr3_aa: CASSKGVLGYGYTF
cdr3_length: 12; j_call: TRBJ1-1; d_call: NA; clone_size: NA; v_call: TRBV5-1; cdr3_nt: TGCGCCAGCAGCTCAAGGGCTACTGAAGCTTTCTTT; cdr3_aa: CASSSRATEAFF
cdr3_length: 16; j_call: TRBJ2-7; d_call: NA; clone_size: NA; v_call: TRBV28; cdr3_nt: TGTGCCAGCAGTCCAAGACTAGGCTTCGCTTCCTACGAGCAGTACTTC; cdr3_aa: CASSPRLGFASYEQYF
cdr3_length: 14; j_call: TRBJ2-2; d_call: TRBD2; clone_size: NA; v_call: TRBV5-1; cdr3_nt: TGCGCCAGCAGACCGGGACTAGGGGCCGGGGAGCTGTTTTTT; cdr3_aa: CASRPGLGAGELFF
cdr3_length: 19; j_call: TRBJ2-5; d_call: NA; clone_size: NA; v_call: TRBV5-1; cdr3_nt: TGCGCCAGCAGCTTGCGAGGCCGATTTGTGCAGGGGAAACAAGAGACCCAGTACTTC; cdr3_aa: CASSLRGRFVQGKQETQYF
cdr3_length: 12; j_call: TRBJ1-2; d_call: NA; clone_size: NA; v_call: TRBV2; cdr3_nt: TGTGCCAGCAGAGCGGGGGTCTATGGCTACACCTTC; cdr3_aa: CASRAGVYGYTF
cdr3_length: 17; j_call: TRBJ2-3; d_call: TRBD2; clone_size: NA; v_call: TRBV5-5; cdr3_nt: TGTGCCAGCAGCTTCTCCGGGACTAGCGGGAGTACAGATACGCAGTATTTT; cdr3_aa: CASSFSGTSGSTDTQYF
cdr3_length: 12; j_call: TRBJ2-1; d_call: TRBD2; clone_size: NA; v_call: TRBV19; cdr3_nt: TGTGCCAGCTCTAGCGGTTTTGGGGTGCAGTTCTTC; cdr3_aa: CASSSGFGVQFF
cdr3_length: 13; j_call: TRBJ2-1; d_call: NA; clone_size: NA; v_call: TRBV5-6; cdr3_nt: TGTGCCAGCAGCCCGGGGCTGTCGAGGGAGCAGTTCTTC; cdr3_aa: CASSPGLSREQFF
cdr3_length: 13; j_call: TRBJ1-5; d_call: NA; clone_size: NA; v_call: TRBV28; cdr3_nt: TGTGCCAGCAGCATGACTGGCCATCAGCCCCAGCATTTT; cdr3_aa: CASSMTGHQPQHF
cdr3_length: 15; j_call: TRBJ2-2; d_call: TRBD2; clone_size: NA; v_call: TRBV7-2; cdr3_nt: TGTGCCAGCAGCTTAGGGCTAGCGGGCACCGGGGAGCTGTTTTTT; cdr3_aa: CASSLGLAGTGELFF
cdr3_length: 14; j_call: TRBJ1-1; d_call: NA; clone_size: NA; v_call: TRBV10-1; cdr3_nt: TGCGCCAGCAGTGAGCGTCAGGGAACCACTGAAGCTTTCTTT; cdr3_aa: CASSERQGTTEAFF
cdr3_length: 12; j_call: TRBJ2-1; d_call: NA; clone_size: NA; v_call: TRBV2; cdr3_nt: TGTGCCAGCATGGGGACTTGGCATGAGCAGTTCTTC; cdr3_aa: CASMGTWHEQFF
cdr3_length: 15; j_call: TRBJ2-7; d_call: NA; clone_size: NA; v_call: TRBV11-2; cdr3_nt: TGTGCCAGCAGCTCCGAGCTAGGGTGGGGGTACGAGCAGTACTTC; cdr3_aa: CASSSELGWGYEQYF
cdr3_length: 19; j_call: TRBJ1-2; d_call: TRBD1; clone_size: NA; v_call: TRBV15; cdr3_nt: TGTGCCACCAGCAGTTTGGGTTTTCCCGGGACAGGAGAAACCTATGGCTACACCTTC; cdr3_aa: CATSSLGFPGTGETYGYTF
cdr3_length: 17; j_call: TRBJ2-1; d_call: TRBD2; clone_size: once; v_call: TRBV5-4; cdr3_nt: TGTGCCAGCAGCTTGACTAGCGGGAGTGTGGTATTTAGGGAGCAGTTCTTC; cdr3_aa: CASSLTSGSVVFREQFF
cdr3_length: 15; j_call: TRBJ2-4; d_call: NA; clone_size: NA; v_call: TRBV29-1; cdr3_nt: TGCAGCGTTGAAGCCTGGACAGCTACCAAAAACATTCAGTACTTC; cdr3_aa: CSVEAWTATKNIQYF
cdr3_length: 14; j_call: TRBJ2-7; d_call: NA; clone_size: NA; v_call: TRBV18; cdr3_nt: TGTGCCAGCTCACCTTCGGAACCCCTCTACGAGCAGTACTTC; cdr3_aa: CASSPSEPLYEQYF
cdr3_length: 14; j_call: TRBJ2-7; d_call: TRBD1; clone_size: NA; v_call: TRBV5-6; cdr3_nt: TGTGCCAGCAGCTTGGGGCAGGGGGATGCCGAGCAGTACTTC; cdr3_aa: CASSLGQGDAEQYF
cdr3_length: 17; j_call: TRBJ2-2; d_call: TRBD2; clone_size: NA; v_call: TRBV23-1; cdr3_nt: TGCGCCAGCAGTCAAACCTGGACTAGCGGGAGTAACTGGGAGCTGTTTTTT; cdr3_aa: CASSQTWTSGSNWELFF
cdr3_length: 17; j_call: TRBJ2-7; d_call: NA; clone_size: NA; v_call: TRBV7-9; cdr3_nt: TGTGCCAGCAGCTTAGCGCGGTCCCTAGCGACTCACTACGAGCAGTACTTC; cdr3_aa: CASSLARSLATHYEQYF
cdr3_length: 16; j_call: TRBJ2-3; d_call: TRBD2; clone_size: NA; v_call: TRBV29-1; cdr3_nt: TGCAGCGTTGTGGGGCTGGCTAGCGGGAGCACAGATACGCAGTATTTT; cdr3_aa: CSVVGLASGSTDTQYF
cdr3_length: 16; j_call: TRBJ2-2; d_call: TRBD2; clone_size: NA; v_call: TRBV28; cdr3_nt: TGTGCCAGCAGTCTTAGCGGGAGTCGGCGCACCGGGGAGCTGTTTTTT; cdr3_aa: CASSLSGSRRTGELFF
cdr3_length: 17; j_call: TRBJ1-2; d_call: NA; clone_size: NA; v_call: TRBV28; cdr3_nt: TGTGCCAGCAGTTTCCCCCTCGGACAACAAACTAACTATGGCTACACCTTC; cdr3_aa: CASSFPLGQQTNYGYTF